This TCR beta chain was sequenced in a study of CD8 T cells in ankylosing spondylitis (dated by TCRdb to the late 2010s). Turning to the overall study: The study profiled T cell receptor beta repertoires in healthy donors and ankylosing spondylitis patients to find disease-linked TCR variants. The whole study cohort included over a hundred healthy donors and around 25 ankylosing spondylitis patients. Peripheral blood was sampled, and synovial fluid was also collected from ankylosing spondylitis patients. Results the study describes overall, beyond this receptor: Blood from ankylosing spondylitis patients appeared to be characterized by a TCR beta motif composed of eight highly homologous amino acid variants. The disease-linked clones were reported to be significantly enriched in matched synovial fluid samples from ankylosing spondylitis patients. The disease-linked clones showed a CD8+ phenotype and occurred at relatively low frequencies in peripheral blood. Some motif variants had previously been reported in the synovial fluid and blood of reactive arthritis patients, which suggests shared mechanisms of disease initiation.

For sequencing, an Illumina HiSeq 2500 was employed. TCR beta libraries were prepared by quantitative 5'-RACE with molecular barcodes. The original methods were these. Disease-linked TCR variants were identified with a new computational method built on a probabilistic model of VDJ rearrangement. Using fastp trimming at Q25 and MiXCR clonotype assembly, TCRdb reanalyzed the public sequencing data and kept in-frame beta chains. CDR3 protein sequences are deduplicated, and each keeps its most common genes and DNA. What appears here as the V and J calls and clone size reflects TCRdb's work, not the paper's. This sample gives 650,000 to 800,000 distinct CDR3 sequences in total; under 20% of them show up just once. In total, the top ten clones hold under 20% of the sample. There are 13 amino acids in the CDR3, from cysteine to phenylalanine inclusive. Of the read, only the CDR3 DNA is kept; its 39 bases are in frame from base 1. V is clipped by 5 bases and J by 4 bases, and the sequence between their germline boundaries is 10 bases long. CDR1 SGHTA and CDR2 FQGTGA were looked up in the germline V gene.

For this clonotype: The antigen this receptor binds is unknown. Base-call qualities are not available, and no considerably larger clone is one nucleotide away.

Sequencing input: blood, either unsorted or a sorted T cell fraction (not recorded which). The chain links TRBV7-3 with TRBJ2-3, with the D gene not clear enough to name. The TCR was taken from a male donor with ankylosing spondylitis. The nucleotides read TGTGCCAGCAGCACCCAATGGGCAGATACGCAGTATTTT. This yields the protein CASSTQWADTQYF.